This TCR beta chain is drawn from a study of cytomegalovirus exposure and HLA in healthy donors. Whole-study findings and limits: It has been reported that TCR beta sequences accurately predicted the HLA-A and HLA-B alleles of most subjects. In an earlier analysis, about 90% or about 30%: the productive usage of most TCR beta V segments. Owing to their indistinguishability, certain V segments, notably TRBV6-2 and TRBV6-3, were excluded.

A remark on this clone: Its specificity is not known.

PCR employed 60 Vbeta and 13 Jbeta primers. Produced via immunoSEQ multiplex PCR; TCRdb's table is partial and in-frame only. Among fewer than 90,000 clones, roughly 80% were seen once, and the ten largest hold roughly 3.5%. The germline CDR1 and CDR2 sequences are SGHAT and FQNNGV. V was pared by 5 bases and J by 0 bases, with 12 bases of the junction left unmatched. The CDR3 length is 17 residues. The TCR was taken from a young man in good health and CMV-seronegative. The chain is built from TRBV11-2 and TRBJ1-1, with 7 bases lining up with TRBD1. What was sequenced was PBMCs. CDR3 sequence: CASSVGRGCCMNTEAFF. The DNA for the CDR3 is TGTGCCAGCAGCGTGGGCAGGGGGTGCTGCATGAACACTGAAGCTTTCTTT.